Sequencing of this T cell receptor beta chain was carried out in a study of early T cells in non-severe SARS-CoV-2 infection. General study results and limits: Comparison of clonotypes with VDJdb favored anti-spike CD8 responses while missing private and CD4 specificities.

Trimming pared 1 base from V and 5 bases from J, leaving 11 bases between. The CDR3 extends over 14 amino acids. Germline V gene data show CDR1 as SGHTA and CDR2 as FQGNSA. In this sample, this clonotype is medium-sized. Its matching antigen is unknown. TCRdb redid the calling of the 5' RACE reads with MiXCR, one entry per CDR3 protein. In the table there are 50,000 or so distinct CDR3 sequences, about an eighth of which are singletons. The rearrangement uses TRBV7-2 and TRBJ2-5; TRBD2 might be the D (5 bases). The sequenced sample was whole blood. The sequence derives from an adult who was a healthcare worker with PCR-confirmed SARS-CoV-2 infection or an uninfected control (not recorded which). The DNA for the CDR3 is TGTGCCAGCAGCTTAGGGCTAGCTATGGAGACCCAGTACTTC. Amino acid sequence: CASSLGLAMETQYF.